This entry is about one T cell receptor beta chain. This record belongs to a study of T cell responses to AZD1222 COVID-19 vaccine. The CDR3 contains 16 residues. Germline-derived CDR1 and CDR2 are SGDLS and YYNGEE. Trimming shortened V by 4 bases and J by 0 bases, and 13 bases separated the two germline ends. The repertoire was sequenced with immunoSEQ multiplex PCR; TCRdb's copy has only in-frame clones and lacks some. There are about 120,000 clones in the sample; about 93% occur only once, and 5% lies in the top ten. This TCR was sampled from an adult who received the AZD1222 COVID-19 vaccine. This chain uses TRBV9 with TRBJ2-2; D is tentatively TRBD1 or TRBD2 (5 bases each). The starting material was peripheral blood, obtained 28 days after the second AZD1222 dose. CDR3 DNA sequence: TGTGCCAGCAGCCCTACCGGGGCTTCGAACACCGGGGAGCTGTTTTTT. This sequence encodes CASSPTGASNTGELFF.